A selection of T cell receptor beta chains follows, all from one sample in a study of blood T cell repertoires in COVID-19. Clones were sequenced by immunoSEQ multiplex PCR, and TCRdb holds only the in-frame ones, with some missing. Among roughly 15,000 clones listed, 76% were seen once. Sequences were obtained from peripheral blood. Receptors originate from a man in his 70s with active or convalescent COVID-19. CDR3s include the opening cysteine and the closing phenylalanine or tryptophan. The order of the fields is clone size, V gene, D gene, J gene, CDR3 protein, CDR3 DNA. D genes are given only for firm matches. Some rows mark clone size as missing; the rest say once, few, many or name a class of expanded clone.

-	TRBV7-2	TRBD2	TRBJ2-5	CASSPKGLAGVGTQYF	TGTGCCAGCAGCCCCAAGGGACTAGCGGGGGTCGGGACCCAGTACTTC
-	TRBV5-4	TRBD2	TRBJ2-5	CASSLLAGDQETQYF	TGTGCCAGCAGCTTGCTAGCGGGGGATCAAGAGACCCAGTACTTC
-	TRBV7-9	-	TRBJ2-3	CASSQGADTQYF	TGTGCCAGCAGCCAAGGGGCAGATACGCAGTATTTT
-	TRBV10-3	TRBD1	TRBJ1-1	CAISGSRGTGGGAEAFF	TGTGCCATCAGTGGATCTCGCGGGACAGGGGGCGGAGCTGAAGCTTTCTTT
-	TRBV1	-	TRBJ1-1	CTSSRGRRQGPFEAFF	TGCACCAGCAGCCGGGGACGGAGACAGGGGCCCTTTGAAGCTTTCTTT
-	TRBV5-4	TRBD2	TRBJ2-7	CASSQTSGRYEQYF	TGTGCCAGCAGTCAGACTAGCGGGAGATACGAGCAGTACTTC
-	TRBV7-9	-	TRBJ1-6	CAIPRGDSNSPLHF	TGTGCCATCCCGCGGGGGGATTCCAATTCACCCCTCCACTTT
few	TRBV5-4	-	TRBJ2-2	CASSPPSFTGELFF	TGTGCCAGCAGCCCGCCAAGCTTCACCGGGGAGCTGTTTTTT
-	TRBV27	TRBD2	TRBJ2-7	CASSLVGTSGAFSYEQYF	TGTGCCAGCAGTTTAGTCGGGACTAGCGGGGCCTTCTCCTACGAGCAGTACTTC
few	TRBV7-2	TRBD2	TRBJ2-4	CASSSSGGISPKNIQYF	TGTGCCAGCAGCTCTAGCGGGGGGATCTCTCCCAAAAACATTCAGTACTTC
-	TRBV7-9	-	TRBJ1-2	CASSLRTHGYTF	TGTGCCAGCAGCTTACGGACTCATGGCTACACCTTC
-	TRBV18	-	TRBJ1-4	CASSPQGVTTNEKLFF	TGTGCCAGCTCACCACAGGGGGTGACAACTAATGAAAAACTGTTTTTT
-	TRBV6-5	-	TRBJ1-6	CASSAQGNSPLHF	TGTGCCAGCAGCGCACAGGGAAATTCACCCCTCCACTTT
-	TRBV28	TRBD1	TRBJ1-1	CASSSRQGTEAFF	TGTGCCAGCAGTTCACGACAGGGCACTGAAGCTTTCTTT
once	TRBV28	-	TRBJ1-2	CASSRTVNYGYTF	TGTGCCAGCAGCCGGACTGTGAACTATGGCTACACCTTC
-	TRBV7-9	-	TRBJ1-6	CASSLAAGENSPLHF	TGTGCCAGCAGCTTGGCCGCGGGGGAGAATTCACCCCTCCACTTT
-	TRBV4-1	-	TRBJ1-3	CASSFGAGNTIYF	TGCGCCAGCAGCTTCGGAGCGGGAAACACCATATATTTT
-	TRBV4-2	-	TRBJ1-4	CASSQEQFDNEKLFF	TGTGCCAGCAGCCAAGAGCAGTTCGATAATGAAAAACTGTTTTTT
-	TRBV19	TRBD2	TRBJ2-3	CASRLAGDTQYF	TGTGCCAGTCGACTAGCGGGGGATACGCAGTATTTT
-	TRBV9	TRBD1	TRBJ2-3	CASSVGQLFSTDTQYF	TGTGCCAGCAGCGTGGGACAGCTTTTTAGCACAGATACGCAGTATTTT
-	TRBV18	-	TRBJ1-2	CASSPPGRANYGYTF	TGTGCCAGCTCACCACCGGGCAGGGCTAACTATGGCTACACCTTC
-	TRBV5-4	TRBD2	TRBJ2-1	CASSLGTSGDYNEQFF	TGTGCCAGCAGCTTGGGGACTAGCGGGGATTACAATGAGCAGTTCTTC
-	TRBV4-2	-	TRBJ1-2	CASSQEHRDRCTF	TGTGCCAGCAGCCAAGAACACAGGGATCGTTGCACCTTC
-	TRBV5-4	-	TRBJ2-4	CASSFRGIENIQYF	TGTGCCAGCAGCTTTAGGGGGATAGAGAACATTCAGTACTTC
-	TRBV24-1	TRBD1	TRBJ1-2	CATSDWTGDGYTF	TGTGCCACCAGTGATTGGACAGGGGATGGCTACACCTTC
-	TRBV7-2	-	TRBJ1-5	CASSPQGGNQPQHF	TGTGCCAGCAGCCCCCAGGGCGGCAATCAGCCCCAGCATTTT
-	TRBV7-6	TRBD1	TRBJ2-5	CASTNRDSRQETQYF	TGTGCCAGCACAAACCGGGACAGTCGCCAAGAGACCCAGTACTTC
-	TRBV12-3/TRBV12-4	-	TRBJ1-6	CASSAATLSPLHF	TGTGCCAGCAGTGCGGCTACACTTTCACCCCTCCACTTT
-	TRBV6-5	-	TRBJ1-5	CASRGTTYSNQPQHF	TGTGCCAGCAGGGGGACAACGTATAGCAATCAGCCCCAGCATTTT
-	TRBV6-2/TRBV6-3	-	TRBJ2-1	CASSYLVGVGEQFF	TGTGCCAGCAGTTATTTGGTAGGGGTCGGTGAGCAGTTCTTC
once	TRBV5-1	-	TRBJ2-2	CASSLGSYGGTGELFF	TGCGCCAGCAGCTTGGGGAGCTACGGAGGCACCGGGGAGCTGTTTTTT
few	TRBV14	-	TRBJ1-1	CASSQDRWTEAFF	TGTGCCAGCAGCCAAGATCGGTGGACTGAAGCTTTCTTT
-	TRBV5-1	-	TRBJ2-5	CASSLREGGVETQYF	TGCGCCAGCAGCTTGAGAGAAGGGGGGGTGGAGACCCAGTACTTC
-	TRBV21-1	-	TRBJ2-5	CASSKTDRGLETQYF	TGTGCCAGCAGCAAAACGGACAGGGGGCTAGAGACCCAGTACTTC
-	TRBV4-1	-	TRBJ2-5	CASSQDWGVETQYF	TGCGCCAGCAGCCAAGACTGGGGCGTGGAGACCCAGTACTTC
-	TRBV6-5	-	TRBJ1-1	CASIFVGENTEAFF	TGTGCCAGCATCTTTGTAGGGGAGAACACTGAAGCTTTCTTT
-	TRBV12-3/TRBV12-4	-	TRBJ1-6	CASSSTVNSPLHF	TGTGCCAGCAGTTCGACTGTAAATTCACCCCTCCACTTT
-	TRBV7-9	-	TRBJ1-4	CASSVSLATNEKLFF	TGTGCCAGCAGCGTCTCACTTGCAACTAATGAAAAACTGTTTTTT
few	TRBV28	TRBD1	TRBJ1-5	CASHGQGNQPQHF	TGTGCCAGCCACGGACAGGGCAATCAGCCCCAGCATTTT
-	TRBV10-2	TRBD2	TRBJ2-3	CASSPLAGPDTQYF	TGCGCCAGCAGTCCCCTAGCGGGGCCAGATACGCAGTATTTT
-	TRBV5-4	-	TRBJ2-3	CASSLGNSGDTQYF	TGTGCCAGCAGCTTAGGTAATAGCGGAGATACGCAGTATTTT
-	TRBV7-2	TRBD2	TRBJ2-1	CASSEERGPGNEQFF	TGTGCCAGCAGCGAAGAGCGGGGCCCAGGGAATGAGCAGTTCTTC
-	TRBV27	-	TRBJ2-5	CASKRGVGRRGQETQYF	TGTGCCAGCAAGCGTGGTGTTGGTCGTCGCGGGCAAGAGACCCAGTACTTC
-	TRBV29-1	-	TRBJ2-5	CTTEERGQETQYF	TGCACCACGGAAGAAAGGGGGCAAGAGACCCAGTACTTC
-	TRBV28	TRBD1	TRBJ1-5	CASSSPPSGTGGVGSNQPQHF	TGTGCCAGCAGCTCACCACCTTCTGGGACAGGGGGCGTGGGGAGCAATCAGCCCCAGCATTTT
-	TRBV2	TRBD2	TRBJ2-1	CASGREGRGEQFF	TGTGCCAGCGGGCGGGAGGGTCGAGGTGAGCAGTTCTTC
-	TRBV18	TRBD2	TRBJ2-5	CASSPRNGLAGGLETQYF	TGTGCCAGCTCACCCCGGAACGGACTAGCGGGGGGGTTGGAGACCCAGTACTTC
-	TRBV5-1	-	TRBJ2-5	CASSTPGRETQYF	TGCGCCAGCAGCACCCCGGGTCGCGAGACCCAGTACTTC
-	TRBV6-5	-	TRBJ1-4	CASSRPREKLFF	TGTGCCAGCAGTCGGCCGCGGGAAAAACTGTTTTTT
-	TRBV4-1	-	TRBJ2-3	CASSQDGASTDTQYF	TGCGCCAGCAGCCAAGATGGGGCTAGCACAGATACGCAGTATTTT
-	TRBV15	-	TRBJ1-1	CATSRPDTPNTEAFF	TGTGCCACCAGCAGACCAGACACACCGAACACTGAAGCTTTCTTT
-	TRBV9	TRBD1	TRBJ2-3	CASSVGGQVTYTQYF	TGTGCCAGCAGCGTAGGGGGACAGGTCACGTATACGCAGTATTTT
-	TRBV19	-	TRBJ1-1	CASSYVRLVRGVGMNTEAFF	TGTGCCAGTAGTTACGTTCGTCTGGTCAGGGGAGTCGGAATGAACACTGAAGCTTTCTTT
-	TRBV10-3	-	TRBJ2-1	CATKGDGVYNEQFF	TGTGCCACCAAGGGGGACGGGGTTTACAATGAGCAGTTCTTC
-	TRBV6-1	-	TRBJ1-6	CASSEGAGVVNSPLHF	TGTGCCAGCAGTGAAGGAGCAGGGGTTGTTAATTCACCCCTCCACTTT
-	TRBV27	TRBD2	TRBJ2-1	CASSLRGLDENEQFF	TGTGCCAGCAGTTTACGCGGACTAGACGAGAATGAGCAGTTCTTC
once	TRBV19	TRBD1	TRBJ2-5	CASSKGTVQETQYF	TGTGCCAGTAGTAAAGGGACAGTCCAAGAGACCCAGTACTTC
-	TRBV19	TRBD2	TRBJ2-3	CASSSGTSVTDTQYF	TGTGCCAGTAGTTCAGGGACTAGCGTCACAGATACGCAGTATTTT
-	TRBV6-2/TRBV6-3	TRBD2	TRBJ2-5	CASSYSMIGGEQETQYF	TGTGCCAGCAGTTACTCGATGATTGGGGGGGAACAAGAGACCCAGTACTTC
-	TRBV28	-	TRBJ1-2	CASSSPSGGAGGYTF	TGTGCCAGCAGTTCCCCATCTGGGGGTGCGGGGGGCTACACCTTC